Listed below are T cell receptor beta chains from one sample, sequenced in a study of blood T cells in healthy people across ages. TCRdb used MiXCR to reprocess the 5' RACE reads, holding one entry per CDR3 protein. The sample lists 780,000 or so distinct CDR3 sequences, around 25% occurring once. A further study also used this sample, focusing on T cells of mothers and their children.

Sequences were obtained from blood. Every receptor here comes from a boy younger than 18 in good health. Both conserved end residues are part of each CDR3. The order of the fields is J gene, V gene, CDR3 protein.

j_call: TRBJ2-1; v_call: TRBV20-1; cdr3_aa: CSARVMTYNEQFF
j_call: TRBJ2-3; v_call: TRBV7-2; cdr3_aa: CASSLTPGALDTQYF
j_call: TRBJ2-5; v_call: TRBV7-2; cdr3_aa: CASSPRGGAYQETQYF
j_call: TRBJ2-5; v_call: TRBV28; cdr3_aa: CASSFTGGDGETQYF
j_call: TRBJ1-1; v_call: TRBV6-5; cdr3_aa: CASSYTRMNTEAFF
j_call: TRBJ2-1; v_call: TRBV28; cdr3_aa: CASSLTGGGDEQFF
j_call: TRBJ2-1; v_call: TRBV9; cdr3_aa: CASSVATGNEQFF
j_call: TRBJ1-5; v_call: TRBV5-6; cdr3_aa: CASSLAGAVNQPQHF
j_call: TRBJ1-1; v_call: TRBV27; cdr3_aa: CVSSLGLNTEAFF
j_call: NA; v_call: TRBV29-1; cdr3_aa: CSVELGGENSYEQYF
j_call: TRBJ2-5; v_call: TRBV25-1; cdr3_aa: CASSEGQGKTQYF
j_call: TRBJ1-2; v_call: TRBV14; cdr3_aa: CASSQAQGRGYGYTF
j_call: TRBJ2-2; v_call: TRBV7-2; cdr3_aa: CASSLQASANTGELFF
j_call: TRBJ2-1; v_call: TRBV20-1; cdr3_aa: CSAEGTGQYNEQFF
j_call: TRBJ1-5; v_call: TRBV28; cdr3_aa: CASSLFRSNQPQHF
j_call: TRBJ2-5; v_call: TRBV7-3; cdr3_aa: CASSFDHRGARETQYF
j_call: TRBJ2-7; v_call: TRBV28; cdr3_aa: CASSGSLGIYEQYF
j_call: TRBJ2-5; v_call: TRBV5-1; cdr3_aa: CASSLMDGTQETQYF
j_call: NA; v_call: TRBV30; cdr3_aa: CAWSVVLWDSSYEQYF
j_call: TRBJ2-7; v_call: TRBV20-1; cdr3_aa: CSANPVGSTSSYEQYF
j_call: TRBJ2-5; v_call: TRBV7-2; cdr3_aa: CASSLVTSAETQYF
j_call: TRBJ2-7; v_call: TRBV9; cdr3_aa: CASSGDRGPYEQYF
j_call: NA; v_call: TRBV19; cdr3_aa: CASSIGGIYEQYF
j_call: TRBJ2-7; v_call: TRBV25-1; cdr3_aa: CASSDKRGGSYEQYF
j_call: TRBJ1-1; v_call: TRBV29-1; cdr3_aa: CSARRGSRAEAFF
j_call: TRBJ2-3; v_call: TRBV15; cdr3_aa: CATSTPGLVTDTQYF
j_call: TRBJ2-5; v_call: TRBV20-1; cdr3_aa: CSATSIQETQYF
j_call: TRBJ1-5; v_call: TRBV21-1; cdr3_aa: CASSIGGLGNQPQHF
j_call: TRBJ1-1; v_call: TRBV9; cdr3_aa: CASSPTLYAEAFF
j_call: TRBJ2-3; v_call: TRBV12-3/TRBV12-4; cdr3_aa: CASRPGQGSKDTQYF
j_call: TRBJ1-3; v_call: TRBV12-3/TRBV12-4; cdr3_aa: CASSPGGGRRKSGNTIYF
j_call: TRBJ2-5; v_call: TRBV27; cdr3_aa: CASSRIGQETQYF
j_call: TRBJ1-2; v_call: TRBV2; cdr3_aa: CAGTDESNYGYTF
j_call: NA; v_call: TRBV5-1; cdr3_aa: CASSPGLAVWNEQFF
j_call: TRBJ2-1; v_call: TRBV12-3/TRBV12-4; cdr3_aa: CASSFSSSYNEQFF
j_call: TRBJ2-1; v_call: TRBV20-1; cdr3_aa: CSAQGGLTKFDEQFF
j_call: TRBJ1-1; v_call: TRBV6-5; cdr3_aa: CASNRDWEGPEAFF
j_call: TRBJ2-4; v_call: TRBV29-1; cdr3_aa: CSALGEADRSKGIQYF
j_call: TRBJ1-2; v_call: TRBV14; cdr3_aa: CASSQDVGTYGYTF
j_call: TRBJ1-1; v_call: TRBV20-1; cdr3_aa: CSAPPQRGGFPEAFF
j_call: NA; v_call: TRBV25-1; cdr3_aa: CASSERRGYEQYF
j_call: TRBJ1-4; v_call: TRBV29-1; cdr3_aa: CSVEGGVDEKLFF
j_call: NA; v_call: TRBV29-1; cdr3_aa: CSASGGAETQYF
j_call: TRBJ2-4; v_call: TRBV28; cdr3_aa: CASSSMTGLGIQYF
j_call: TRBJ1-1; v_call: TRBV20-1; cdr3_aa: CSARGFEGLMNTEAFF
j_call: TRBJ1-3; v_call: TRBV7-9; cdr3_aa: CASSGAAYGNTIYF
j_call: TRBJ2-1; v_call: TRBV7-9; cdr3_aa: CASSLAGPPEQFF
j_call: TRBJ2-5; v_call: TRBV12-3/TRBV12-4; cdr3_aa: CASRGTGERGETQYF
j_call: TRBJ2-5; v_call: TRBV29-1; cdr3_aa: CSVDQGVQETQYF
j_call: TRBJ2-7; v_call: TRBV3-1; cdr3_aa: CASSQDLETAQYF
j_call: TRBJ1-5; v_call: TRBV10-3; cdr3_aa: CAISENSNQPQHF
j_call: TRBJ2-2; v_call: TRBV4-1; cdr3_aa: CASSLKQGYTGELFF
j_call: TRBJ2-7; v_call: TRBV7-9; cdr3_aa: CASSETGARPYEQYF
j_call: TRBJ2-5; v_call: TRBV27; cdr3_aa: CASSSLDVQETQYF
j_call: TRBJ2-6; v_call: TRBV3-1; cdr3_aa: CASSQGERGVFSGANVLTF